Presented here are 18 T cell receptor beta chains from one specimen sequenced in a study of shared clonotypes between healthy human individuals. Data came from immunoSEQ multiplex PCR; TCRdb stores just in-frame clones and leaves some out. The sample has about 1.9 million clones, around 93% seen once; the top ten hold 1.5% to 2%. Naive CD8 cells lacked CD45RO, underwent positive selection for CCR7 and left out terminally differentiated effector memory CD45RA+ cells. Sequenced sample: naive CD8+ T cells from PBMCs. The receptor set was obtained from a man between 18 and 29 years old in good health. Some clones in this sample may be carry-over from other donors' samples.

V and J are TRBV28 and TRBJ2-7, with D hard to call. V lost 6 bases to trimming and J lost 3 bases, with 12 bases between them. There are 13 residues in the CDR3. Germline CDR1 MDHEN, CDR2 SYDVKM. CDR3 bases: TGTGCCAGCAGCTACCCACCCCTCTACGAGCAGTACTTC. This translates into CASSYPPLYEQYF.

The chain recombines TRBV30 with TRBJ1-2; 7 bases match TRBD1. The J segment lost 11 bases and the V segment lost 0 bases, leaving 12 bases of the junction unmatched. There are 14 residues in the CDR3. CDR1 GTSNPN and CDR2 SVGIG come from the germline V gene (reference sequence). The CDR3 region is CAWSVRGPYPWYTF. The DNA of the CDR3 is TGTGCCTGGAGTGTAAGGGGGCCGTACCCCTGGTACACCTTC.

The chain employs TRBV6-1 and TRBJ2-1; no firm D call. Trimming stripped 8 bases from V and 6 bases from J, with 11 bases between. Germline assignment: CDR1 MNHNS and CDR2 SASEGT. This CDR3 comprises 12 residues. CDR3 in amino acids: CASYSVPNEQFF. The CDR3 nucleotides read TGTGCCAGCTACTCGGTACCCAATGAGCAGTTCTTC.

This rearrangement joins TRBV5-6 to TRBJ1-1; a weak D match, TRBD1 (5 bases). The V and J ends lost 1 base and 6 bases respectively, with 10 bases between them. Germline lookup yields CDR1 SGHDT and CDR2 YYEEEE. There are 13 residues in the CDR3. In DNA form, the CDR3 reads TGTGCCAGCAGCTTGCGTTCGGGGCCTGAAGCTTTCTTT. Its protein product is CASSLRSGPEAFF.

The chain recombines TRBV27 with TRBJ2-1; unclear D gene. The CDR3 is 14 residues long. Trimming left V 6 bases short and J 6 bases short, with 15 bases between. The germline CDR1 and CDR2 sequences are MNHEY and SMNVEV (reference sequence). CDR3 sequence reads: CASRSRGSLNEQFF. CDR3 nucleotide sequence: TGTGCCAGCAGATCCCGCGGCAGTCTCAATGAGCAGTTCTTC.

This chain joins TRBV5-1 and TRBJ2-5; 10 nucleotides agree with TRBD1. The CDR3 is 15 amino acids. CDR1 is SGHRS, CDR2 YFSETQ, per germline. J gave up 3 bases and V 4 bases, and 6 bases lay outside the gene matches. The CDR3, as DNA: TGCGCCAGCAGCGCGCCGGGACAGGGGAAAGAGACCCAGTACTTC. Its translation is CASSAPGQGKETQYF.

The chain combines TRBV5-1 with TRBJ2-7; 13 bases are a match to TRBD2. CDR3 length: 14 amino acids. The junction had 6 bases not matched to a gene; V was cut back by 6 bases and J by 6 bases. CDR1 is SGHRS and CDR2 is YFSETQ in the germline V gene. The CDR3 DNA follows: TGCGCCAGCACCACCGGACTAGCGGGAGTCGAGCAGTACTTC. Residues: CASTTGLAGVEQYF.

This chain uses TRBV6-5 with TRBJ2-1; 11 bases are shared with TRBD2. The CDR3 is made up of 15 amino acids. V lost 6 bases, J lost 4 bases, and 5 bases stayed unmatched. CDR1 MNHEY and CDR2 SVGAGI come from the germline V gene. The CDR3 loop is CASSRLAGRYNEQFF. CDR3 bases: TGTGCCAGCAGCCGACTAGCGGGACGATACAATGAGCAGTTCTTC.

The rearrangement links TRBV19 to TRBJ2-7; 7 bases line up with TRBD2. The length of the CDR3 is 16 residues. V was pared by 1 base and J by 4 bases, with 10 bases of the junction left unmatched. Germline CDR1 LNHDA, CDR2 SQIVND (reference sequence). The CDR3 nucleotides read TGTGCCAGTAGTATAGTAGGAGGCGGGAGTTCATACGAGCAGTACTTC. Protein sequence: CASSIVGGGSSYEQYF.

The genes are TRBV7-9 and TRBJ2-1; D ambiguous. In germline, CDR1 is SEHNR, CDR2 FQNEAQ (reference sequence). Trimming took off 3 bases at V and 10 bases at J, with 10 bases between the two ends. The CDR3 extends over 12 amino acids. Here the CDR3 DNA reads TGTGCCAGCAGCTTGTCAGTGGAGGAGCAGTTCTTC. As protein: CASSLSVEEQFF.

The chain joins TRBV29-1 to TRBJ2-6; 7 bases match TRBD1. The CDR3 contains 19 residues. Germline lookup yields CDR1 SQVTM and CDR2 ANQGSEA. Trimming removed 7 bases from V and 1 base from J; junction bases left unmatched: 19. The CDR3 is CSAAVSGTVRASGANVLTF. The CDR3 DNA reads TGCAGCGCCGCGGTCTCCGGGACAGTTAGGGCTTCTGGGGCCAACGTCCTGACTTTC.

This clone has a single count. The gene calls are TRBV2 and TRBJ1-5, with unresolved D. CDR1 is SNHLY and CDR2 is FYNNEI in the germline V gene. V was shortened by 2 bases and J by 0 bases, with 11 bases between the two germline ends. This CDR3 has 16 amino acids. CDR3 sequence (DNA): TGTGCCAGCAGTGAAAGTGGGAGGTATAGCAATCAGCCCCAGCATTTT. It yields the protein CASSESGRYSNQPQHF.

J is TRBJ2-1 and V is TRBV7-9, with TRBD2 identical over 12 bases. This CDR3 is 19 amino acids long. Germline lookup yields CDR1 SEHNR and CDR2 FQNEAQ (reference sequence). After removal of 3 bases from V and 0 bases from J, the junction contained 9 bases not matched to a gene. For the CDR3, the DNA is TGTGCCAGCAGCTTTGATGGACTAGCGGGGCGGAGCTCCTACAATGAGCAGTTCTTC. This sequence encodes CASSFDGLAGRSSYNEQFF.

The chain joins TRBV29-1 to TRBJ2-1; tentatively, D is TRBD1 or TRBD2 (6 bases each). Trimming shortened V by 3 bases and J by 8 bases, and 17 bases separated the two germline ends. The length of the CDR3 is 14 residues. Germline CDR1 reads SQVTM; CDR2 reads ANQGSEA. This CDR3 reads CSVDEGGRFDEQFF. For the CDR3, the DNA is TGCAGCGTTGACGAGGGGGGACGGTTCGATGAGCAGTTCTTC.

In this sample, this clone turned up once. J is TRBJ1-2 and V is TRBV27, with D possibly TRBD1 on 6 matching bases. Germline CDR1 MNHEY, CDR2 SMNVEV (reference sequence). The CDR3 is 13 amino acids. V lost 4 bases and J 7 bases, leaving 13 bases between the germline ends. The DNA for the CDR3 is TGTGCCAGCAGTTCTTACAGGGTAACTGGCTACACCTTC. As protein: CASSSYRVTGYTF.

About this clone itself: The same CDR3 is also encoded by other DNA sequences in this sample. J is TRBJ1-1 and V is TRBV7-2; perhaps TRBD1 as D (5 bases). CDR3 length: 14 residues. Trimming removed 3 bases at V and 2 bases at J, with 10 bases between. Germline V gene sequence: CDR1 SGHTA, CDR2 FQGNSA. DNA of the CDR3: TGTGCCAGCAGCTTTGGGACGGTAAACACTGAAGCTTTCTTT. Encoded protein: CASSFGTVNTEAFF.

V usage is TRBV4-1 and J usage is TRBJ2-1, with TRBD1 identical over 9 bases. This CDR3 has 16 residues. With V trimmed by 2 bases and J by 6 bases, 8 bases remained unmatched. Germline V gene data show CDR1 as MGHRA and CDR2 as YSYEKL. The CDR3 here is CASSQPQGALFNEQFF. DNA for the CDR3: TGCGCCAGCAGCCAACCACAGGGGGCTCTCTTCAATGAGCAGTTCTTC.

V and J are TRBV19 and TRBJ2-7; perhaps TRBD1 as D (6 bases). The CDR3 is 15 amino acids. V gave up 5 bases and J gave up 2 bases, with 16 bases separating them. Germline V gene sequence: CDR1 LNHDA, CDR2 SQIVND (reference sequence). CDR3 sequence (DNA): TGTGCCAGTAGTGCTAACCCCCGGACAGCCTACGAGCAGTACTTC. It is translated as CASSANPRTAYEQYF.